This passage covers 30 T cell receptor beta chains from one sample sequenced in a study of T cells in Graves' hyperthyroidism and ophthalmopathy. RNA transcripts were the template for amplifying TCR beta CDR3 regions. During a first-round RT-PCR of the TCR CDR3, the HTBI primer set was used. TCRdb ran MiXCR on the multiplex PCR reads and lists one entry per CDR3 protein. The sample lists a few hundred thousand distinct CDR3 sequences, 15% to 18% seen once, with less than 9.5% in the top ten. Input material: blood. The receptors stem from a woman aged 25 to 39 with Graves' hyperthyroidism.

Comment on this clonotype: A much larger clone sits a single nucleotide away, making a read error possible. V is TRBV3-1 and J is TRBJ2-7, with unresolved D. There are 15 residues in the CDR3. With 2 bases removed from V and 4 bases from J, the gap between germline ends came to 15 bases. The germline gives CDR1 LGHDT, CDR2 YNNKEL (reference sequence). DNA for the CDR3: TGTGCCAGCAGCCAATGGCCTGGGATTAGTTACGAGCAGTACTTC. Its translation: CASSQWPGISYEQYF.

This clonotype was observed many times. This chain joins TRBV10-3 and TRBJ2-7; the D is unclear. This CDR3 has 12 residues. V was trimmed by 0 bases and J by 2 bases, leaving 2 bases between them. The germline gives CDR1 ENHRY, CDR2 SYGVKD. This CDR3 reads CAISESTYEQYF. DNA of the CDR3: TGTGCCATCAGTGAGTCGACCTACGAGCAGTACTTC.

This clonotype was detected many times. The J gene is TRBJ2-1, the V gene TRBV6-2 or TRBV6-3; TRBD2 matches 7 bases. V trimming: 4 bases; J trimming: 4 bases; junction bases outside the gene matches: 10. In germline, CDR1 is MNHEY, CDR2 SVGEGT. The CDR3 totals 16 residues. Here the CDR3 reads CASSFRGGEGYNEQFF. DNA of the CDR3: TGTGCCAGCAGTTTTAGGGGAGGGGAGGGTTACAATGAGCAGTTCTTC.

This clonotype was recorded many times. V gene TRBV20-1 combines with J gene TRBJ2-1; perhaps TRBD1 as D (5 bases). The germline V gene encodes CDR1 DFQATT and CDR2 SNEGSKA (reference sequence). The ends were cut back, 4 bases at V and 1 base at J, with 17 bases in the middle. This CDR3 is 16 amino acids long. This chain's CDR3 is CSAKDDQGISYNEQFF. The CDR3 DNA reads as TGCAGTGCTAAAGACGATCAGGGTATTTCCTACAATGAGCAGTTCTTC.

This clonotype was seen ten or more times. V and J are TRBV20-1 and TRBJ2-7, with D uncertain. Trimming took 4 bases from V and 4 from J, leaving 14 bases between them. There are 13 residues in the CDR3. Germline lookup yields CDR1 DFQATT and CDR2 SNEGSKA (reference sequence). The CDR3, as DNA: TGCAGTGCTAACCCTGGACGGATATACGAGCAGTACTTC. This sequence encodes CSANPGRIYEQYF.

This clonotype was counted only a few times. The V and J genes are TRBV19 and TRBJ2-7, with TRBD1 identical over 8 bases. The CDR3 consists of 14 residues. CDR1 LNHDA and CDR2 SQIVND come from the germline V gene (reference sequence). The V and J ends lost 3 bases and 4 bases, in that order; junction bases with no gene match: 5. CDR3 DNA sequence: TGTGCCAGTAGTATGGCAGGGGGCGTTTACGAGCAGTACTTC. This codes for CASSMAGGVYEQYF.

This clonotype appeared a few times. The chain uses TRBV9 and TRBJ1-5, with D maybe TRBD1 (5 bases). V lost 0 bases and J lost 3, with 10 bases in between. The CDR3 totals 15 residues. Germline assignment: CDR1 SGDLS and CDR2 YYNGEE. This CDR3 is CASSVAPGPNQPQHF. The CDR3 DNA is TGTGCCAGCAGCGTAGCCCCGGGGCCCAATCAGCCCCAGCATTTT.

In this sample, this clonotype turned up many times. This chain connects TRBV30 to TRBJ2-3; the D gene could be TRBD1 or TRBD2 (7 bases each). This CDR3 spans 14 amino acids. Per the germline V gene, CDR1 is GTSNPN and CDR2 is SVGIG (reference sequence). V was pared by 1 base and J by 4 bases, with 12 bases between. CDR3 nucleotide sequence: TGTGCCTGGAGTGAGGCAGGGGGGGCAGATACGCAGTATTTT. Protein sequence: CAWSEAGGADTQYF.

DNA of the CDR3: TGCGCCAGCAGCCAACCACACTCGGGATTTCGGGAAGTCAATGAGCAGTTCTTC. Translated: CASSQPHSGFREVNEQFF. V usage is TRBV4-1 and J usage is TRBJ2-1; tentative D call: TRBD2 (5 bases). Deletions cut 2 bases from V and 6 bases from J, with 23 bases between. The CDR3 has 18 amino acids. Per the germline V gene, CDR1 is MGHRA and CDR2 is YSYEKL.

CDR3 nucleotides: TGTGCCAGCAGCGTAGCTCGGGGGGCGGGAGGTTTCAATGAGCAGTTCTTC. Its protein is CASSVARGAGGFNEQFF. V is TRBV9 and J is TRBJ2-1; 8 nucleotides align to TRBD2. Per germline, CDR1 SGDLS and CDR2 YYNGEE. The CDR3 runs to 17 residues. With V trimmed by 0 bases and J by 6 bases, 11 bases remained unmatched.

This clonotype has just a few counts. The rearrangement uses TRBV9 and TRBJ2-1; 9 bases fit TRBD2. CDR1 SGDLS and CDR2 YYNGEE come from the germline V gene. The CDR3 totals 17 residues. The V segment lost 0 bases and the J segment 5 bases; nucleotides outside the gene matches: 9. The chain's CDR3 is CASSVASLAGLHNEQFF. The CDR3 region has the DNA TGTGCCAGCAGCGTAGCTTCACTAGCGGGCTTACACAATGAGCAGTTCTTC.

The V call is TRBV10-2, the J call TRBJ1-5, with D tentatively TRBD1 (5 bases). The V and J ends lost 8 bases and 0 bases respectively, with 17 bases between them. The CDR3 spans 16 residues. The germline V gene has CDR1 WSHSY and CDR2 SAAADI. The CDR3 reads CASRPGTWYSNQPQHF. CDR3 DNA: TGCGCCAGCCGACCGGGGACCTGGTATAGCAATCAGCCCCAGCATTTT.

The sample holds many counts of this clonotype. The V and J genes are TRBV27 and TRBJ2-1, with TRBD2 matching over 10 bases. Unmatched junction bases numbered 10, after V lost 6 bases and J lost 5 bases. Germline CDR1 reads MNHEY; CDR2 reads SMNVEV (reference sequence). The CDR3 loop spans 16 amino acids. This CDR3 is CASRTLAGARDNEQFF. CDR3 bases: TGTGCCAGCAGGACCCTAGCGGGAGCTCGCGACAATGAGCAGTTCTTC.

This clonotype was seen at least ten times. The V and J genes are TRBV10-3 and TRBJ2-1, with 9 nucleotides matching TRBD2. The CDR3 is made up of 13 amino acids. V gave up 6 bases and J gave up 5 bases; unmatched junction bases: 2. Germline V gives CDR1 ENHRY, CDR2 SYGVKD. CDR3 protein: CAISRLADNEQFF. The CDR3 DNA sequence: TGTGCCATCAGCCGACTAGCGGACAATGAGCAGTTCTTC.

V is TRBV7-6 and J is TRBJ1-2, with 7 bases that match TRBD1. The CDR3 runs 13 residues. The V gene's germline CDR1 is SGHVS and CDR2 FNYEAQ. J gave up 7 bases and V 5 bases, and 7 bases lay outside the gene matches. The CDR3 coding sequence is TGTGCCAGCAGCCTAACAGGGGCCTTTGGCTACACCTTC. This encodes CASSLTGAFGYTF.

This clonotype turned up a few times. V gene TRBV4-3 combines with J gene TRBJ2-3; D may be TRBD1 (5 bases). The CDR3 covers 19 residues. V was clipped by 2 bases and J by 6 bases, with 27 bases between them. Germline CDR1 reads LGHNA; CDR2 reads YSLEER. The CDR3 here is CASSQHGATTGHRADTQYF. The CDR3 DNA reads as TGCGCCAGCAGCCAACATGGGGCCACTACGGGCCACAGAGCGGATACGCAGTATTTT.

This clonotype was picked up many times. V gene TRBV11-2 combines with J gene TRBJ2-5, with 10 bases that match TRBD2. The germline V gene encodes CDR1 SGHAT and CDR2 FQNNGV. J lost 5 bases, V lost 5 bases, and 11 bases had no gene match. CDR3 length equals 16 residues. The CDR3, as DNA: TGTGCCAGCAGCAAACACGGGACTAGCGATTTGGAGACCCAGTACTTC. Amino acid sequence: CASSKHGTSDLETQYF.

This clonotype has at least ten counts. The chain links TRBV5-8 to TRBJ1-5; D call uncertain. Trimming stripped 2 bases from V and 6 bases from J, with 15 bases between. CDR1 and CDR2 from the germline V gene are SGHTS and YDEGEE. This CDR3 has 15 amino acids. CDR3 amino acids: CASSFGLLAGQPQHF. CDR3 sequence (DNA): TGTGCCAGCAGCTTCGGACTTTTAGCGGGTCAGCCCCAGCATTTT.

This clonotype has a handful of counts. The V and J genes are TRBV7-9 and TRBJ1-1, with unresolved D. This CDR3 comprises 14 residues. The V end lost 5 bases, the J end lost 0 bases, and 10 bases lay between the germline ends. Germline CDR1 and CDR2: SEHNR and FQNEAQ (reference sequence). The CDR3 loop is CASSKDWVNTEAFF. DNA for the CDR3: TGTGCCAGCAGCAAGGACTGGGTGAACACTGAAGCTTTCTTT.

This clonotype has more than one count but fewer than ten. The V gene is TRBV6-1, the J gene TRBJ1-2; D remains ambiguous. V was pared by 8 bases and J by 2 bases, with 12 bases between. The CDR3 sequence is 13 residues long. Per the germline V gene, CDR1 is MNHNS and CDR2 is SASEGT. CDR3 nucleotides: TGTGCCAGCCGACTGGGGAGAAACTATGGCTACACCTTC. Residues: CASRLGRNYGYTF.

This clonotype was recorded at least ten times. The chain uses TRBV18 and TRBJ1-1; D call uncertain. This CDR3 comprises 13 residues. V was cut by 2 bases and J by 3 bases, with 7 bases left in between. Germline V CDR1 and CDR2: KGHSH, LQKENI. The CDR3 sequence is CASSPLVDTEAFF. The CDR3 DNA follows: TGTGCCAGCTCACCATTGGTTGACACTGAAGCTTTCTTT.

A remark on this clonotype: One end of the junction fails to match germline, which may point to a read error. The V gene is TRBV7-3, the J gene TRBJ2-1, with 8 bases that match TRBD2. The CDR3 runs to 16 residues. Germline CDR1 and CDR2: SGHTA and FQGTGA. CDR3 loop: CVSSSPRTSSYNEQFF. DNA of the CDR3: TGTGTCAGCAGCTCCCCCCGGACTAGCAGTTACAATGAGCAGTTCTTC.

This clonotype showed up many times. This chain links TRBV5-1 with TRBJ2-3, with TRBD2 matching 7 bases. This CDR3 spans 12 amino acids. V was clipped by 6 bases and J by 4 bases; unmatched bases: 2. Germline V gives CDR1 SGHRS, CDR2 YFSETQ. DNA of the CDR3: TGCGCCAGCAAAGGGAGGGCAGATACGCAGTATTTT. Amino acids: CASKGRADTQYF.

In the case of this clonotype: The junction and the germline gene differ at one end; a read error may be behind it. Here the CDR3 DNA reads TGTGCCGTCAGGACAGGAGGTAACACTGAAGCTTTCTTT. Translation: CAVRTGGNTEAFF. The J gene is TRBJ1-1, the V gene TRBV10-3, with 7 bases aligning to TRBD1. CDR3 size: 13 residues. Per the germline V gene, CDR1 is ENHRY and CDR2 is SYGVKD.

V usage is TRBV20-1 and J usage is TRBJ2-3; TRBD2 might be the D (6 bases). The ends were cut back, 4 bases at V and 3 bases at J, with 8 bases in the middle. The germline V gene has CDR1 DFQATT and CDR2 SNEGSKA (reference sequence). The CDR3 spans 12 residues. The CDR3 region is CSATGRTDTQYF. The CDR3 coding sequence is TGCAGTGCTACCGGGAGAACAGATACGCAGTATTTT.

For this clonotype: A much bigger clone sits one base away, suggesting this may be a read error. The chain has TRBV12-3 or TRBV12-4 and TRBJ2-2; 7 bases line up with TRBD2. This CDR3 contains 15 residues. The DNA for the CDR3 is TGTGCCAGCAGTTTAATCGGCGGGAGCACCGGGGAGCTGTCTTTT. Protein: CASSLIGGSTGELSF.

This clonotype was picked up a small number of times. The chain combines TRBV14 with TRBJ1-3; D gene ambiguous. The CDR3 sequence is 14 residues long. Germline CDR1 SGHDN, CDR2 FVKESK. V lost 0 bases, J lost 8 bases, and 11 bases lay in between. CDR3 nucleotides: TGTGCCAGCAGCCAAGACCCTAACGGCGACACCATATATTTT. Protein: CASSQDPNGDTIYF.

This clonotype was observed many times. The genes are TRBV7-3 and TRBJ2-6; 8 nucleotides match TRBD2. The V and J ends lost 4 bases and 0 bases, in that order; junction bases with no gene match: 5. CDR1 and CDR2 (germline): SGHTA, FQGTGA. The CDR3 spans 17 residues. The CDR3 loop reads CASSSSGPSSGANVLTF. DNA of the CDR3: TGTGCCAGCAGCTCTAGCGGGCCGAGCTCTGGGGCCAACGTCCTGACTTTC.

This clonotype came up a few times. This chain joins TRBV11-2 and TRBJ1-1; no clear D gene. This CDR3 has 13 residues. Germline CDR1 SGHAT, CDR2 FQNNGV. Trimming shortened V by 6 bases and J by 4 bases, and 12 bases separated the two germline ends. The CDR3 here is CASSECRITEAFF. The DNA for the CDR3 is TGTGCCAGCAGTGAATGCAGGATCACTGAAGCTTTCTTT.

There are a few counts of this clonotype. This rearrangement joins TRBV28 to TRBJ2-2; the match to TRBD1 covers 7 bases. CDR1 is MDHEN and CDR2 is SYDVKM in the germline V gene. Losses at the gene ends were 6 bases for V and 7 bases for J; bases not matched to a gene: 8. The CDR3 is made up of 14 amino acids. As DNA, the CDR3 is TGTGCCAGCAGAGAAGGGGGCATGTACGGGGAGCTGTTTTTT. Protein: CASREGGMYGELFF.